This section outlines one T cell receptor beta chain sequence together with its context. Repertoires were generated with immunoSEQ multiplex PCR, while TCRdb's copy carries only in-frame clones and drops some. The data show about 96,000 clones, 90% seen once. The data belong to a study of T cell responses to AZD1222 COVID-19 vaccine. Study-level information: Samples with a second dose at about 4 or about 12 weeks were pooled together.

CDR1 LNHDA and CDR2 SQIVND come from the germline V gene (reference sequence). V lost 2 bases and J lost 5, with 13 bases in between. The CDR3 has 14 residues. This clonotype was obtained from an adult in good health. Sequenced material: peripheral blood, taken on day 0 of AZD1222 vaccination. The chain links TRBV19 to TRBJ2-7; possible D gene TRBD1, 6 bases. For the CDR3, the DNA is TGTGCCAGTAGTATATCCGGCAGGGGTGACGAGCAGTACTTC. It yields the protein CASSISGRGDEQYF.